Shown below are 30 T cell receptor beta chains from a single sample sequenced in a study of T-cell reconstitution after alpha-beta-depleted transplantation in children. Preparation of the TCRbeta library involved a method that used unique molecular identifiers. One entry per CDR3 protein, called by TCRdb with MiXCR from the PCR reads. The sample lists fewer than 750,000 distinct CDR3 sequences; roughly 23% were seen once. This specimen consisted of PBMCs, mostly from graft donor cells, obtained 360 days after TCRalphabeta/CD19-depleted stem cell transplant. These receptors all stem from a boy less than two years old who had a stem cell transplant for acute myeloid leukemia, so the T cells may come from the graft donor.

The chain recombines TRBV20-1 with TRBJ2-1; D remains ambiguous. From germline, CDR1 is DFQATT and CDR2 SNEGSKA (reference sequence). Trimming left V 4 bases short and J 5 bases short, with 12 bases between. The CDR3 is 13 amino acids. The CDR3 DNA reads as TGCAGTGCTATTGTGGCCCACGACAATGAGCAGTTCTTC. Amino acid sequence: CSAIVAHDNEQFF.

This clonotype was detected ten times or more. The V call is TRBV29-1, the J call TRBJ2-5; no reliable D call. CDR3 length: 11 residues. CDR1 and CDR2 from the germline V gene are SQVTM and ANQGSEA. Trimming shortened V by 5 bases and J by 2 bases, and 6 bases separated the two germline ends. CDR3 sequence (DNA): TGCAGCGTTCCTAGGCAAGAGACCCAGTACTTC. Amino acid sequence: CSVPRQETQYF.

The sample holds many counts of this clonotype. The rearrangement joins TRBV7-2 to TRBJ1-2; weak D call: TRBD1 (6 bases). CDR3 length equals 14 residues. Trimming cost V 6 bases and J 2 bases, with 13 bases left between them. Germline CDR1 reads SGHTA; CDR2 reads FQGNSA. CDR3 region: CASRWDGQNYGYTF. As DNA, the CDR3 is TGTGCCAGCAGATGGGACGGACAGAACTATGGCTACACCTTC.

The table lists this clonotype with a few counts. J is TRBJ2-5 and V is TRBV25-1, with TRBD2 as a possible D gene (5 bases). With 10 bases removed from V and 2 bases from J, the gap between germline ends came to 17 bases. This CDR3 comprises 14 residues. Germline CDR1 reads MGHDK; CDR2 reads SYGVNS. The CDR3 coding sequence is TGTGCCACCACTCTCCCAGGAGGTCAAGAGACCCAGTACTTC. Residues: CATTLPGGQETQYF. Combining the CDR3 with reference TRBV25-1 and TRBJ2-5 gives the whole variable domain EADIYQTPRYLVIGTGKKITLECSQTMGHDKMYWYQQDPGMELHLIHYSYGVNSTEKGDLSSESTVSRIRTEHFPLTLESARPSHTSQYLCATTLPGGQETQYFGPGTRLLVL.

This clonotype was recorded a few times. The chain combines TRBV12-3 or TRBV12-4 with TRBJ2-7, with D maybe TRBD2 (6 bases). The CDR3 spans 15 residues. The V end lost 4 bases, the J end lost 0 bases, and 13 bases lay between the germline ends. The CDR3 here is CASSSNPGSSYEQYF. The CDR3 DNA reads TGTGCCAGCAGTTCCAATCCCGGGAGCTCCTACGAGCAGTACTTC.

This chain uses TRBV20-1 with TRBJ2-1, with D possibly being TRBD2 (6 bases). V dropped 3 bases and J dropped 0 bases, with 12 bases sitting between them. The CDR3 has 15 residues. Germline loops: CDR1 DFQATT, CDR2 SNEGSKA (reference sequence). In nucleotides, the CDR3 is TGCAGTGCTAGGTGGGGGGTTAGCTCCTACAATGAGCAGTTCTTC. This gives the protein CSARWGVSSYNEQFF.

The V and J genes are TRBV6-5 and TRBJ2-3; either TRBD1 or TRBD2 may supply D (5 bases each). In germline, CDR1 is MNHEY, CDR2 SVGAGI. This CDR3 spans 16 amino acids. V was clipped by 3 bases and J by 2 bases, with 15 bases between them. The DNA for the CDR3 is TGTGCCAGCAGTTATTCGGGACCGTCACCCACAGATACGCAGTATTTT. Amino acids: CASSYSGPSPTDTQYF.

This clonotype was detected only a few times. The chain combines TRBV6-2 or TRBV6-3 with TRBJ2-3; 7 bases line up with TRBD2. J lost 2 bases, V lost 6 bases, and 8 bases had no gene match. Germline lookup yields CDR1 MNHEY and CDR2 SVGEGT. The CDR3 spans 15 residues. CDR3 region: CASRRGLGVTDTQYF. The CDR3 region has the DNA TGTGCCAGCAGGAGAGGACTAGGGGTCACAGATACGCAGTATTTT.

This clonotype has just a few counts. The chain couples TRBV20-1 to TRBJ2-3; 10 nucleotides agree with TRBD2. The CDR3 length is 16 residues. Germline CDR1 reads DFQATT; CDR2 reads SNEGSKA (reference sequence). The J segment lost 3 bases and the V segment lost 8 bases, leaving 14 bases of the junction unmatched. The CDR3 sequence: CSTPKSGGASTDTQYF. DNA of the CDR3: TGCAGTACCCCCAAGAGCGGGGGGGCTTCGACAGATACGCAGTATTTT.

This clonotype has only one observation. Germline and junction disagree at one end, which may indicate a read error. V is TRBV6-1 and J is TRBJ2-1; no reliable D call. This CDR3 region has 13 residues. In germline, CDR1 is MNHNS, CDR2 SASEGT. CDR3: CASSPHGSNEQSF. The CDR3, as DNA: TGTGCCAGCAGTCCGCACGGTTCCAATGAGCAGTCCTTC.

At least ten counts were recorded for this clonotype. This chain joins TRBV27 and TRBJ2-7, with 8 bases identical to TRBD1. From germline, CDR1 is MNHEY and CDR2 SMNVEV (reference sequence). V lost 3 bases and J lost 1; bases outside the gene matches: 8. The CDR3 is made up of 16 amino acids. The chain's CDR3 is CASSFIRGLRSYEQYF. The CDR3 nucleotides read TGTGCCAGCAGTTTCATCAGGGGGCTTAGGTCCTACGAGCAGTACTTC.

V is TRBV25-1 and J is TRBJ2-5; possibly TRBD2 for D (5 bases). CDR1 is MGHDK and CDR2 is SYGVNS in the germline V gene. The CDR3 length is 12 residues. The V and J ends lost 3 bases and 7 bases respectively, with 9 bases between them. The CDR3 DNA is TGTGCCAGCAGTGAGGTAGGAGGGACCCAGTACTTC. Its translation: CASSEVGGTQYF.

This clonotype has ten or more counts. The chain employs TRBV5-1 and TRBJ2-5; D unresolved. In germline, CDR1 is SGHRS, CDR2 YFSETQ. The length of the CDR3 is 15 residues. Trimming shortened V by 3 bases and J by 1 base, and 13 bases separated the two germline ends. CDR3 loop: CASSWGSPSQETQYF. For the CDR3, the DNA is TGCGCCAGCAGCTGGGGTTCACCCTCCCAAGAGACCCAGTACTTC.

The chain recombines TRBV6-1 with TRBJ2-7; the D gene is possibly TRBD1 (5 bases). V lost 11 bases and J 0 bases, leaving 17 bases between the germline ends. Germline V gene lookup returns CDR1 MNHNS and CDR2 SASEGT. The CDR3 covers 14 residues. The CDR3 sequence: CASKIDQGSYEQYV. CDR3 DNA: TGTGCCTCAAAGATCGATCAGGGCTCCTACGAGCAGTACGTC.

This clonotype was counted ten times or more. J is TRBJ2-1 and V is TRBV29-1; TRBD1 is a possible D gene (6 bases). Trimming pared 4 bases from V and 2 bases from J, leaving 12 bases between. This CDR3 has 14 residues. The germline V gene has CDR1 SQVTM and CDR2 ANQGSEA. The chain's CDR3 is CSVGQPGAYNEQFF. The CDR3 DNA reads as TGCAGCGTTGGTCAGCCAGGGGCCTACAATGAGCAGTTCTTC.

The V gene is TRBV7-9, the J gene TRBJ1-4; D is ambiguous. Germline V lookup: CDR1 SEHNR, CDR2 FQNEAQ (reference sequence). CDR3 length: 15 residues. V was clipped by 1 base and J by 0 bases, with 6 bases between them. The CDR3 DNA is TGTGCCAGCAGCTTAGAAGCATCAACTAATGAAAAACTGTTTTTT. Protein: CASSLEASTNEKLFF. Supplemented by reference TRBV7-9 and TRBJ1-4, the full variable domain reads DTGVSQNPRHKITKRGQNVTFRCDPISEHNRLYWYRQTLGQGPEFLTYFQNEAQLEKSRLLSDRFSAERPKGSFSTLEIQRTEQGDSAMYLCASSLEASTNEKLFFGSGTQLSVL.

This clonotype was counted a few times. The chain has TRBV29-1 and TRBJ2-7; TRBD1 might be the D (6 bases). Germline V CDR1 and CDR2: SQVTM, ANQGSEA. This CDR3 comprises 11 residues. The V and J ends lost 4 bases and 6 bases respectively, with 10 bases between them. The CDR3 sequence is CSVAGVTEQYF. CDR3 nucleotides: TGCAGCGTTGCAGGGGTCACCGAGCAGTACTTC.

This clonotype was counted ten times or more. The chain combines TRBV30 with TRBJ2-1; perhaps D is TRBD1 or TRBD2 (5 bases each). The CDR3 extends over 12 amino acids. CDR1 is GTSNPN and CDR2 is SVGIG in the germline V gene (reference sequence). Trimming removed 5 bases from V and 9 bases from J, with 14 bases in between. The CDR3 loop reads CAWSRGGGEQFF. The CDR3 coding sequence is TGTGCCTGGTCCCGGGGTGGGGGTGAGCAGTTCTTC.

This sequence joins TRBV6-2 or TRBV6-3 and TRBJ1-1; 9 bases are shared with TRBD1. CDR1 and CDR2 (germline): MNHEY, SVGEGT. Trimming at V came to 5 bases and at J to 11 bases, leaving 6 bases not matched to a gene. This CDR3 is 12 amino acids long. In DNA, the CDR3 is TGTGCCAGCAGTACCGGGACAGGGCTTGCTTTCTTT. Protein sequence: CASSTGTGLAFF.

V and J are TRBV20-1 and TRBJ2-2, with 7 bases that match TRBD1. V shed 0 bases, J shed 4 bases, and the junction held 8 bases outside the gene matches. This CDR3 has 16 amino acids. The germline V gene encodes CDR1 DFQATT and CDR2 SNEGSKA (reference sequence). The CDR3 DNA reads TGCAGTGCTAGAGATCTCGGCAGGGGGAGCACCGGGGAGCTGTTTTTT. Its protein is CSARDLGRGSTGELFF.

The sample holds many counts of this clonotype. This chain joins TRBV20-1 and TRBJ2-5, with 7 bases aligning to TRBD1. Per germline, CDR1 DFQATT and CDR2 SNEGSKA (reference sequence). CDR3 length equals 14 residues. The V and J ends lost 3 bases and 4 bases, in that order; junction bases with no gene match: 8. The CDR3 sequence is CSASSRGPGETQYF. The DNA for the CDR3 is TGCAGTGCTAGTTCGAGGGGGCCGGGAGAGACCCAGTACTTC.

The J gene is TRBJ1-1, the V gene TRBV12-3 or TRBV12-4; D might be TRBD1 (5 bases). This CDR3 region has 16 residues. Deletions cut 5 bases from V and 0 bases from J, with 16 bases between. CDR3 residues: CASSLRVGHMNTEAFF. CDR3 DNA: TGTGCCAGCAGTCTCAGGGTGGGCCACATGAACACTGAAGCTTTCTTT.

The V and J genes are TRBV11-1 and TRBJ1-2, with a weak D call TRBD1 (6 bases). The germline CDR1 and CDR2 sequences are SGHAT and FQDESV (reference sequence). The CDR3 is 15 residues long. Trimming took 0 bases from V and 6 from J, leaving 14 bases between them. CDR3 amino acids: CASSLAPDSVNGYTF. The DNA of the CDR3 is TGTGCCAGCAGCTTAGCCCCGGACAGTGTGAATGGCTACACCTTC. The variable domain in full, completed from reference TRBV11-1 and TRBJ1-2, reads EAEVAQSPRYKITEKSQAVAFWCDPISGHATLYWYRQILGQGPELLVQFQDESVVDDSQLPKDRFSAERLKGVDSTLKIQPAELGDSAMYLCASSLAPDSVNGYTFGSGTRLTVV.

The chain employs TRBV15 and TRBJ1-5; D possibly corresponds to TRBD1 (6 bases). The CDR3 covers 16 residues. The V gene's germline CDR1 is LNHNV and CDR2 YYDKDF (reference sequence). Trimming took off 0 bases at V and 7 bases at J, with 16 bases between the two ends. The CDR3 bases are TGTGCCACCAGCAGAGATCGATGGGGGGCAAGGCAGCCCCAGCATTTT. Its protein is CATSRDRWGARQPQHF.

At least ten counts were recorded for this clonotype. The CDR3 DNA reads as TGTGCCAGCTCAACGGACAGTCACCGTGAGCAGTTCTTC. Its protein product is CASSTDSHREQFF. J is TRBJ2-1 and V is TRBV18; TRBD1 is a possible D gene (6 bases). Germline V gene data show CDR1 as KGHSH and CDR2 as LQKENI. V was trimmed by 5 bases and J by 9 bases, leaving 14 bases between them. The CDR3 has 13 amino acids.

This clonotype has ten or more counts. The V call is TRBV6-4, the J call TRBJ2-2; TRBD1 is a possible D gene (6 bases). This CDR3 is 16 amino acids long. Germline assignment: CDR1 MRHNA and CDR2 SNTAGT. The ends were cut back, 8 bases at V and 0 bases at J, with 16 bases in the middle. Here the CDR3 DNA reads TGTGCCAGCCCCCCAGGGGAAACAGCGAACACCGGGGAGCTGTTTTTT. Amino acids: CASPPGETANTGELFF.

V is TRBV5-6 and J is TRBJ2-5; 9 bases are a match to TRBD2. The ends lost 0 bases at V and 1 base at J; junction bases unmatched: 4. CDR3 size: 16 residues. CDR1 is SGHDT, CDR2 YYEEEE, per germline. The CDR3 loop is CASSLGLAAIQETQYF. The CDR3 coding sequence is TGTGCCAGCAGCTTGGGACTAGCGGCCATCCAAGAGACCCAGTACTTC.

In this sample, this clonotype turned up once. The genes are TRBV6-1 and TRBJ2-1, with TRBD2 matching over 13 bases. CDR3 length equals 16 residues. The junction had 10 bases not matched to a gene; V was cut back by 7 bases and J by 7 bases. Germline CDR1 MNHNS, CDR2 SASEGT. The CDR3 nucleotides read TGTGCCAGCACCTTTGAGGGACTAGCGGGGTCAAATGAGCAGTTCTTC. Amino acid sequence: CASTFEGLAGSNEQFF.

The genes are TRBV11-2 and TRBJ1-5, with TRBD1 matching over 11 bases. Unmatched junction bases numbered 8, after V lost 5 bases and J lost 2 bases. This CDR3 region has 17 residues. The germline V gene has CDR1 SGHAT and CDR2 FQNNGV. In DNA form, the CDR3 reads TGTGCCAGCAGCGGACAGGGGGCCCCTCGGGGCAATCAGCCCCAGCATTTT. Translated, it gives CASSGQGAPRGNQPQHF.

This clonotype came up a few times. The chain combines TRBV27 with TRBJ2-2, with a possible D match to TRBD2 (6 bases). CDR1 and CDR2 (germline): MNHEY, SMNVEV (reference sequence). The CDR3 sequence is 15 residues long. Deletions cut 3 bases from V and 1 base from J, with 9 bases between. CDR3 amino acids: CASSFSGLNTGELFF. The CDR3 DNA is TGTGCCAGCAGTTTCTCGGGACTGAACACCGGGGAGCTGTTTTTT.